Listed below are T cell receptor beta chains from one sample, sequenced in a study of response to subunit inactivated influenza vaccine. TCRdb reanalysed the RT-PCR reads using MiXCR and keeps one entry per CDR3 protein. The table lists approximately 520,000 distinct CDR3 sequences, about 25% of them singletons. Sequencing was performed on CD4+ T cells sorted from PBMCs, taken 4 to 6 days after vaccination. The receptors originated from a man in his fifties who received an inactivated influenza vaccine. The CDR3 runs from the conserved cysteine through the conserved F or W. The D gene is left open where the match is weak. Size tells how often a clone was seen (once, few, many) or the class of an expanded clone, and some rows leave it out.

>TRBV15|few|-|TRBJ1-2
CATSRDLPGADYGYTF
TGTGCCACCAGCAGAGATTTACCAGGTGCGGACTATGGCTACACCTTC
>TRBV12-3/TRBV12-4|many|-|TRBJ2-5
CASRTGTQQETQYF
TGTGCCAGCAGGACCGGGACTCAACAAGAGACCCAGTACTTC
>TRBV10-3|-|-|TRBJ1-2
CAISAATHYGYTF
TGTGCCATCAGTGCGGCAACCCACTATGGCTACACCTTC
>TRBV4-1|once|-|TRBJ2-1
CASSQEGGWNEQFF
TGCGCCAGCAGCCAAGAAGGCGGATGGAATGAGCAGTTCTTC
>TRBV4-3|-|-|TRBJ1-2
CASSHPRTFSYTF
TGCGCCAGCAGCCATCCGAGGACCTTCTCCTACACCTTC
>TRBV11-2|-|-|TRBJ1-5
CASSLSVYGNQPQHF
TGTGCCAGCAGCTTATCCGTATATGGCAATCAGCCCCAGCATTTT
>TRBV10-3|few|TRBD2|TRBJ2-7
CAISAASGGPHFSYEQYF
TGTGCCATCAGTGCTGCTAGCGGGGGGCCTCACTTCTCCTACGAGCAGTACTTC
>TRBV4-3|few|TRBD2|TRBJ2-2
CASSQDPPSGGNTGELFF
TGCGCCAGCAGCCAAGATCCTCCCAGCGGGGGGAACACCGGGGAGCTGTTTTTT
>TRBV5-1|-|-|TRBJ1-2
CASSLQGQGYGYTF
TGCGCCAGCAGCTTGCAGGGGCAGGGCTATGGCTACACCTTC
>TRBV20-1|-|-|TRBJ2-5
CSAPRPEGETQYF
TGCAGTGCTCCACGCCCGGAAGGAGAGACCCAGTACTTC
>TRBV7-9|few|TRBD2|TRBJ2-7
CASSQGLAGRQYF
TGTGCCAGCAGCCAGGGACTAGCGGGGCGGCAGTACTTC
>TRBV20-1|-|-|TRBJ2-7
CSVTKGVSYEQYF
TGCAGTGTAACCAAGGGGGTTAGCTACGAGCAGTACTTC
>TRBV18|-|-|TRBJ2-2
CASSPWGMNTGELFF
TGTGCCAGCTCACCATGGGGCATGAACACCGGGGAGCTGTTTTTT
>TRBV7-2|-|TRBD2|TRBJ2-7
CATAISGTPYEQYF
TGTGCCACGGCGATTAGCGGGACCCCCTACGAGCAGTACTTC
>TRBV6-2/TRBV6-3|-|-|TRBJ2-7
CASSFPRGLGEQYF
TGTGCCAGCAGTTTCCCCCGGGGGTTGGGGGAGCAGTACTTC
>TRBV4-1|few|TRBD1|TRBJ2-3
CASSRGQGGRTQYF
TGCGCCAGCAGCCGGGGACAGGGGGGAAGGACGCAGTATTTT
>TRBV3-1|-|-|TRBJ2-2
CASSQVVGELFF
TGTGCCAGCAGCCAAGTAGTCGGGGAGCTGTTTTTT
>TRBV3-1|-|TRBD1|TRBJ2-4
CASSCNRGRSKNIQYF
TGTGCCAGCAGCTGCAACAGGGGGCGATCCAAAAACATTCAGTACTTC
>TRBV5-1|few|-|TRBJ2-3
CASAPGLDTQYF
TGCGCCAGCGCTCCAGGATTAGATACGCAGTATTTT
>TRBV7-9|few|TRBD1|TRBJ2-2
CASSAQTGSGTGELFF
TGTGCCAGCAGCGCTCAGACAGGGTCGGGAACCGGGGAGCTGTTTTTT
>TRBV13|-|TRBD1|TRBJ2-7
CASSLSRRGPSNEQYF
TGTGCCAGCAGCCTGAGCAGAAGGGGGCCCTCGAACGAGCAGTACTTC
>TRBV5-1|few|-|TRBJ2-3
CASSSGDPFSDTQYF
TGCGCCAGCAGCTCGGGGGACCCCTTTTCTGATACGCAGTATTTT
>TRBV5-1|many|TRBD1|TRBJ2-3
CASSPRMTGVFADTQYF
TGCGCCAGCAGCCCAAGAATGACAGGGGTGTTTGCAGATACGCAGTATTTT
>TRBV28|-|TRBD2|TRBJ2-5
CASSPAGRAETQYF
TGTGCCAGCAGCCCCGCCGGGAGGGCGGAGACCCAGTACTTC
>TRBV20-1|-|TRBD2|TRBJ2-5
CSLQGTSRETQYF
TGCAGTCTCCAAGGGACTAGCAGGGAGACCCAGTACTTC
>TRBV5-1|few|-|TRBJ2-3
CASSFDRPPDTQYF
TGCGCCAGCAGCTTCGACAGGCCCCCAGATACGCAGTATTTT
>TRBV7-6|few|TRBD2|TRBJ2-7
CASSLSGSGGYEQYF
TGTGCCAGCAGCTTATCCGGTAGCGGGGGCTACGAGCAGTACTTC
>TRBV12-3/TRBV12-4|-|TRBD1|TRBJ2-3
CASSRGQGRDTQYF
TGTGCCAGCAGCCGAGGACAGGGCAGGGATACGCAGTATTTT
>TRBV10-1|-|TRBD2|TRBJ2-2
CASSSLAGANTGELFF
TGCGCCAGCAGTTCACTAGCGGGGGCGAACACCGGGGAGCTGTTTTTT
>TRBV5-1|few|-|TRBJ2-7
CASSNTDGIYEQYF
TGCGCCAGCAGCAACACTGACGGTATCTACGAGCAGTACTTC
>TRBV18|-|-|TRBJ1-5
CASSRSNQPQHF
TGTGCCAGCTCACGGAGCAATCAGCCCCAGCATTTT
>TRBV20-1|-|-|TRBJ2-7
CSARGRGAYEQYF
TGCAGTGCTAGAGGCAGGGGCGCCTACGAGCAGTACTTC
>TRBV20-1|few|TRBD2|TRBJ2-3
CSTAGLAGAFDTQYF
TGCAGTACAGCAGGTCTAGCGGGAGCTTTTGATACGCAGTATTTT
>TRBV12-3/TRBV12-4|few|-|TRBJ2-5
CASSLVQGGETQYF
TGTGCCAGCAGTTTAGTCCAGGGTGGGGAGACCCAGTACTTC
>TRBV4-3|-|-|TRBJ1-5
CASSRRGGPDQPQHF
TGCGCCAGCAGCCGCCGGGGGGGGCCCGATCAGCCCCAGCATTTT
>TRBV28|-|TRBD1|TRBJ2-7
CASSPLGQELYEQYF
TGTGCCAGCAGTCCACTGGGACAGGAACTGTACGAGCAGTACTTC
>TRBV15|-|-|TRBJ1-1
CATSRGYGTNTEAFF
TGTGCCACCAGCAGAGGATATGGAACGAACACTGAAGCTTTCTTT
>TRBV20-1|-|-|TRBJ2-5
CSPRRERETQYF
TGCAGCCCCAGAAGGGAGCGAGAGACCCAGTACTTC
>TRBV30|-|-|TRBJ2-2
CAAPGGDTGELFF
TGTGCCGCACCAGGGGGGGACACCGGGGAGCTGTTTTTT
>TRBV28|few|-|TRBJ1-6
CASSPTGRSYNSPLHF
TGTGCCAGCAGTCCCACGGGACGGTCCTATAATTCACCCCTCCACTTT
>TRBV20-1|-|-|TRBJ2-1
CSATSFSYNEQFF
TGCAGTGCCACCTCTTTTTCTTACAATGAGCAGTTCTTC
>TRBV24-1|-|-|TRBJ2-1
CATSDRTEQFF
TGTGCCACCAGTGACCGGACGGAGCAGTTCTTC
>TRBV15|few|-|TRBJ2-1
CATRGRGYNEQFF
TGTGCCACCAGGGGCAGGGGCTACAATGAGCAGTTCTTC
>TRBV6-1|few|-|TRBJ2-7
CASSPSPGTGTYEQYF
TGTGCCAGCAGTCCAAGTCCCGGGACTGGAACCTACGAGCAGTACTTC
>TRBV11-2|-|-|TRBJ1-3
CASSPRHHSGNTIYF
TGTGCCAGCAGCCCAAGACACCACTCTGGAAACACCATATATTTT
>TRBV12-3/TRBV12-4|-|-|TRBJ2-7
CASSLGRSYYEQYF
TGTGCCAGCAGTTTAGGGCGGTCTTACTACGAGCAGTACTTC
>TRBV12-3/TRBV12-4|many|-|TRBJ1-5
CASSSLRGSQPQHF
TGTGCCAGCAGTTCCCTCAGGGGAAGCCAGCCCCAGCATTTT
>TRBV11-2|-|TRBD2|TRBJ2-5
CASSSGPQLAGQETQYF
TGTGCCAGCAGCTCCGGCCCCCAACTAGCGGGACAAGAGACCCAGTACTTC
>TRBV5-1|-|-|TRBJ2-7
CASSTQGGEQYF
TGCGCCAGCAGCACCCAGGGTGGCGAGCAGTACTTC
>TRBV28|-|TRBD1|TRBJ1-6
CASSFRDRRYSPLHF
TGTGCCAGCAGTTTCCGGGACAGGAGATATTCACCCCTCCACTTT
>TRBV7-6|-|-|TRBJ2-3
CASSFVGTDTQYF
TGTGCCAGCAGCTTCGTAGGGACAGATACGCAGTATTTT
>TRBV29-1|few|-|TRBJ1-1
CSVAGQMNTEAFF
TGCAGCGTTGCCGGGCAGATGAACACTGAAGCTTTCTTT